This entry lists 32 T cell receptor beta chains sequenced from one sample in a study of blood T cell repertoires in COVID-19. Sequencing was performed with immunoSEQ multiplex PCR; in TCRdb, only in-frame clones are kept and a portion is missing. The table records about 400,000 clones, over 75% of them present only once. The sequenced material came from PBMCs or T cells enriched from blood (not recorded which). The receptors here all came from a woman in her forties with acute COVID-19.

The chain couples TRBV30 to TRBJ1-1; possibly TRBD1 for D (6 bases). The V end lost 0 bases, the J end lost 4 bases, and 12 bases lay between the germline ends. Germline loops: CDR1 GTSNPN, CDR2 SVGIG (reference sequence). This CDR3 contains 14 residues. CDR3 sequence: CAWSVRQVRTEAFF. CDR3 DNA: TGTGCCTGGAGTGTAAGACAGGTGCGCACTGAAGCTTTCTTT.

The J gene is TRBJ1-1, the V gene TRBV12-3 or TRBV12-4; D remains unclear. The germline V and J ends were trimmed by 6 bases and 6 bases, with 14 bases remaining between them. This CDR3 has 13 residues. The CDR3 region is CASRHNDRAEAFF. The CDR3 DNA sequence: TGTGCCAGCAGGCACAACGATCGTGCTGAAGCTTTCTTT.

This clone was observed once. The CDR3, as DNA: TGTGCCAGCACCTCGGCGAGAGGGTATGGCTACACCTTC. It yields the protein CASTSARGYGYTF. The chain employs TRBV25-1 and TRBJ1-2; D not resolved. The CDR3 spans 13 residues. Germline V gene data show CDR1 as MGHDK and CDR2 as SYGVNS. V gave up 7 bases and J gave up 5 bases, with 14 bases separating them.

This clone was observed a single time. The V gene is TRBV7-8, the J gene TRBJ1-4, with 8 bases lining up with TRBD1. The length of the CDR3 is 15 residues. Losses at the gene ends were 6 bases for V and 3 bases for J; bases not matched to a gene: 6. Germline V gene data show CDR1 as SGHVS and CDR2 as FQNEAQ. CDR3 in amino acids: CASRPRGPANEKLFF. The CDR3, as DNA: TGTGCCAGCAGGCCCAGGGGGCCGGCTAATGAAAAACTGTTTTTT.

The chain links TRBV4-1 to TRBJ1-2; D is unclear. V gave up 1 base and J gave up 2 bases, with 8 bases separating them. The CDR3 extends over 14 amino acids. CDR1 is MGHRA, CDR2 YSYEKL, per germline. CDR3 region: CASSQVTLNYGYTF. The CDR3 coding sequence is TGCGCCAGCAGCCAAGTAACATTAAACTATGGCTACACCTTC.

The V gene is TRBV20-1, the J gene TRBJ1-6, with 8 bases matching TRBD1. The germline V gene has CDR1 DFQATT and CDR2 SNEGSKA (reference sequence). V lost 3 bases to trimming and J lost 6 bases; unmatched junction nucleotides: 10. CDR3 length equals 16 residues. DNA for the CDR3: TGCAGTGCTAGTGGAACCCAGGACAGGGTTAATTCACCCCTCCACTTT. Translating it yields CSASGTQDRVNSPLHF.

In this sample, this clone turned up a few times. The gene calls are TRBV9 and TRBJ1-1; D unclear. The V end lost 3 bases, the J end lost 1 base, and 13 bases lay between the germline ends. CDR1 is SGDLS, CDR2 YYNGEE, per germline. This CDR3 spans 15 amino acids. CDR3 nucleotide sequence: TGTGCCAGCAGCGCACAACAGAAGGCGAACACTGAAGCTTTCTTT. It translates to CASSAQQKANTEAFF.

The chain is built from TRBV30 and TRBJ1-1; D uncertain. The CDR3 runs to 13 residues. V gave up 3 bases and J gave up 0 bases, with 8 bases separating them. In germline, CDR1 is GTSNPN, CDR2 SVGIG (reference sequence). In DNA, the CDR3 is TGTGCCTGGAGCCTTTCGGTGAACACTGAAGCTTTCTTT. As protein: CAWSLSVNTEAFF.

V gene TRBV19 combines with J gene TRBJ1-1; 8 nucleotides agree with TRBD1. The junction had 11 bases not matched to a gene; V was cut back by 3 bases and J by 11 bases. Germline V lookup: CDR1 LNHDA, CDR2 SQIVND (reference sequence). The CDR3 extends over 14 amino acids. The CDR3 nucleotides are TGTGCCAGTAGTATCTTCGCCGGGACAGGCGAGGCTTTCTTT. Translating gives CASSIFAGTGEAFF.

This clone was seen more than once but under ten times. The chain links TRBV19 to TRBJ2-7, with TRBD1 as a possible D gene (6 bases). This CDR3 has 12 amino acids. Germline V CDR1 and CDR2: LNHDA, SQIVND (reference sequence). Between the trimmed V and J ends, which lost 7 bases and 1 base, there was a span of 8 bases. CDR3 region: CASTDRSYEQYF. DNA for the CDR3: TGTGCCAGTACCGACAGGTCCTACGAGCAGTACTTC.

The chain carries TRBV6-1 and TRBJ2-7, with TRBD1 matching over 7 bases. The CDR3 length is 15 residues. J gave up 1 base and V 1 base, and 4 bases lay outside the gene matches. CDR1 and CDR2 from the germline V gene are MNHNS and SASEGT. The CDR3 loop is CASSEGGRGSYEQYF. DNA of the CDR3: TGTGCCAGCAGTGAAGGCGGCAGGGGGTCCTACGAGCAGTACTTC.

V usage is TRBV6-5 and J usage is TRBJ1-4, with 8 bases identical to TRBD1. Germline CDR1 and CDR2: MNHEY and SVGAGI. V dropped 0 bases and J dropped 6; count of bases not matched to a gene: 6. This CDR3 has 16 amino acids. CDR3 in amino acids: CASSYSPGGVYEKLFF. The CDR3 region has the DNA TGTGCCAGCAGTTACTCGCCAGGGGGCGTGTATGAAAAACTGTTTTTT.

The gene calls are TRBV18 and TRBJ2-1; 11 positions agree with TRBD1. With V trimmed by 5 bases and J by 8 bases, 5 bases remained unmatched. This CDR3 region has 14 residues. The germline gives CDR1 KGHSH, CDR2 LQKENI. The CDR3 loop is CASSGQGADDEQFF. The CDR3, as DNA: TGTGCCAGCTCAGGACAGGGGGCCGATGATGAGCAGTTCTTC.

The V call is TRBV4-1, the J call TRBJ1-3; D gene uncertain. V was clipped by 1 base and J by 8 bases, with 9 bases between them. This CDR3 comprises 13 residues. Looked up from germline, CDR1 is MGHRA and CDR2 is YSYEKL. The CDR3 DNA sequence: TGCGCCAGCAGCCAAGGAGCGGGGTACACCATATATTTT. It yields the protein CASSQGAGYTIYF.

The chain links TRBV5-1 to TRBJ2-2; D perhaps matches TRBD1 (6 bases). The CDR3 covers 16 residues. Germline loops: CDR1 SGHRS, CDR2 YFSETQ. Trimming pared 4 bases from V and 2 bases from J, leaving 15 bases between. CDR3 residues: CASSRTGHTNTGELFF. CDR3 in DNA: TGCGCCAGCAGCCGTACGGGACATACAAACACCGGGGAGCTGTTTTTT.

The chain employs TRBV6-6 and TRBJ2-7; 8 nucleotides agree with TRBD2. This CDR3 spans 14 amino acids. Per germline, CDR1 MNHNY and CDR2 SVGAGI (reference sequence). The V and J ends lost 3 bases and 5 bases, in that order; junction bases with no gene match: 6. CDR3 coding DNA: TGTGCCAGCAGTTATTCCGGGACTAGGAACGAGCAGTACTTC. It specifies CASSYSGTRNEQYF.

The table lists this clone with many counts. The chain employs TRBV12-3 or TRBV12-4 and TRBJ2-1; tentative D call: TRBD1 (6 bases). The CDR3 is 13 amino acids. The V and J ends lost 5 bases and 6 bases respectively, with 11 bases between them. Written as DNA, the CDR3 is TGTGCCAGCAGTCAGGACAGATCCAATGAGCAGTTCTTC. Encoded protein: CASSQDRSNEQFF.

The chain's CDR3 is CASSLDPGTYEQYF. CDR3 sequence (DNA): TGTGCCAGCAGCTTAGATCCGGGTACCTACGAGCAGTACTTC. The V and J genes are TRBV11-2 and TRBJ2-7; no firm D call. The germline V and J ends were trimmed by 0 bases and 2 bases, with 8 bases remaining between them. The CDR3 is 14 amino acids. Per germline, CDR1 SGHAT and CDR2 FQNNGV.

This clone was observed a few times. This CDR3 reads CASGANTEAFF. In DNA form, the CDR3 reads TGTGCCAGCGGGGCGAACACTGAAGCTTTCTTT. The gene calls are TRBV2 and TRBJ1-1; possibly TRBD1 for D (5 bases). The CDR3 extends over 11 amino acids. From germline, CDR1 is SNHLY and CDR2 FYNNEI. V lost 8 bases, J lost 1 base, and 5 bases lay in between.

There are a few counts of this clone. V usage is TRBV5-6 and J usage is TRBJ1-5; tentatively, D is TRBD1 (6 bases). The CDR3 extends over 15 amino acids. The ends were cut back, 1 base at V and 6 bases at J, with 14 bases in the middle. CDR1 is SGHDT, CDR2 YYEEEE, per germline. The CDR3 coding sequence is TGTGCCAGCAGCTTGCTCACAGGGAAGGGTCAGCCCCAGCATTTT. It translates to CASSLLTGKGQPQHF.

V and J are TRBV12-5 and TRBJ2-5; D might be TRBD2 (7 bases). The CDR3 spans 12 residues. Germline CDR1 and CDR2: LGHNT and FRNRAP. The chain's CDR3 is CAGGPGGETQYF. CDR3 in DNA: TGTGCCGGGGGGCCGGGAGGAGAGACCCAGTACTTC.

CDR3 loop: CASSPGLSGGALGEQFF. CDR3 DNA sequence: TGTGCCAGCAGCCCCGGCCTTAGCGGGGGGGCCCTAGGTGAGCAGTTCTTC. The chain joins TRBV27 to TRBJ2-1; 11 positions agree with TRBD2. The trim removed 6 bases at V and 9 bases at J, leaving 16 bases unmatched. CDR1 is MNHEY, CDR2 SMNVEV, per germline (reference sequence). The CDR3 has 17 amino acids.

J is TRBJ1-6 and V is TRBV5-1; D not certain. The V end was cut by 0 bases, the J end by 7 bases, with 5 bases between. The CDR3 length is 13 residues. The V gene's germline CDR1 is SGHRS and CDR2 YFSETQ. The CDR3 sequence: CASSLAANSPLHF. The CDR3, as DNA: TGCGCCAGCAGCTTGGCAGCGAATTCACCCCTCCACTTT.

The gene calls are TRBV6-1 and TRBJ1-1; TRBD1 might be the D (6 bases). Between the trimmed V and J ends, which lost 2 bases and 9 bases, there was a span of 19 bases. Germline lookup yields CDR1 MNHNS and CDR2 SASEGT. The CDR3 spans 15 residues. CDR3 in DNA: TGTGCCAGCAGTGAACGTCCGGCCCCCTGGGGGCAAGCTTTCTTT. Translation: CASSERPAPWGQAFF.

V and J are TRBV3-1 (or the pseudogene TRBV3-2) and TRBJ2-7; no reliable D call. This CDR3 is built from 17 residues. The germline gives CDR1 LGHDT, CDR2 YNNKEL (reference sequence). Trimming stripped 4 bases from V and 2 bases from J, with 21 bases between. This CDR3 reads CASSRTALEQTTYEQYF. CDR3 nucleotide sequence: TGTGCCAGCAGCCGCACCGCCCTGGAGCAGACCACCTACGAGCAGTACTTC.

V is TRBV19 and J is TRBJ2-1, with TRBD2 identical over 9 bases. Trimming took 4 bases from V and 6 from J; bases not matched to a gene: 10. CDR1 and CDR2 (germline): LNHDA, SQIVND (reference sequence). The CDR3 totals 16 residues. The CDR3 nucleotides are TGTGCCAGTAGTACGCTGCCCGGCGGGGGGGCCAATGAGCAGTTCTTC. This gives the protein CASSTLPGGGANEQFF. The entire variable domain, with the rest obtained from reference TRBV19 and TRBJ2-1, is as follows: DGGITQSPKYLFRKEGQNVTLSCEQNLNHDAMYWYRQDPGQGLRLIYYSQIVNDFQKGDIAEGYSVSREKKESFPLTVTSAQKNPTAFYLCASSTLPGGGANEQFFGPGTRLTVL.

V usage is TRBV5-8 and J usage is TRBJ2-1; 10 bases map to TRBD1. The trim removed 0 bases at V and 4 bases at J, leaving 4 bases unmatched. CDR1 SGHTS and CDR2 YDEGEE come from the germline V gene. The CDR3 has 16 amino acids. As DNA, the CDR3 is TGTGCCAGCAGCTTGGGACAGGGGGCGCGGTACAATGAGCAGTTCTTC. This codes for CASSLGQGARYNEQFF.

The V gene is TRBV2, the J gene TRBJ2-5; 8 bases line up with TRBD1. The CDR3 length is 14 residues. The germline CDR1 and CDR2 sequences are SNHLY and FYNNEI. Trimming removed 6 bases from V and 7 bases from J; junction bases left unmatched: 10. The DNA for the CDR3 is TGTGCCAGCAGAACCCGGGACAGGCTTGGGACCCAGTACTTC. Its translation: CASRTRDRLGTQYF.

The J gene is TRBJ2-7, the V gene TRBV19, with TRBD1 identical over 9 bases. After removal of 3 bases from V and 2 bases from J, the junction contained 8 bases not matched to a gene. This CDR3 has 16 amino acids. Germline lookup yields CDR1 LNHDA and CDR2 SQIVND (reference sequence). CDR3 DNA sequence: TGTGCCAGTAGTATGGTTTTTCGGGACAGGGCCTACGAGCAGTACTTC. Translating it yields CASSMVFRDRAYEQYF.

The chain employs TRBV4-2 and TRBJ1-5; 9 nucleotides line up with TRBD1. The CDR3 totals 18 residues. Germline assignment: CDR1 LGHNA and CDR2 YNFKEQ. V dropped 2 bases and J dropped 6; count of bases not matched to a gene: 14. Written as DNA, the CDR3 is TGTGCCAGCAGCCAAAATAATCCGGGACAGGGAGTTGGTCAGCCCCAGCATTTT. This sequence encodes CASSQNNPGQGVGQPQHF.

The rearrangement joins TRBV7-9 to TRBJ1-6; TRBD1 matches at 9 bases. The CDR3 is 14 amino acids. Losses at the gene ends were 8 bases for V and 8 bases for J; bases not matched to a gene: 7. Germline loops: CDR1 SEHNR, CDR2 FQNEAQ (reference sequence). The DNA of the CDR3 is TGTGCCAGCTCACAGGGGGCGTGGGATTCACCCCTCCACTTT. This translates into CASSQGAWDSPLHF.

CDR3 sequence (DNA): TGTGCCAGTAGTATAGCGGTCCGGGGCGGGGAGCTGTTTTTT. Amino acids: CASSIAVRGGELFF. The chain has TRBV19 and TRBJ2-2; D may be TRBD2 (5 bases). The CDR3 loop spans 14 amino acids. Looked up from germline, CDR1 is LNHDA and CDR2 is SQIVND (reference sequence). V was pared by 1 base and J by 7 bases, with 10 bases between.